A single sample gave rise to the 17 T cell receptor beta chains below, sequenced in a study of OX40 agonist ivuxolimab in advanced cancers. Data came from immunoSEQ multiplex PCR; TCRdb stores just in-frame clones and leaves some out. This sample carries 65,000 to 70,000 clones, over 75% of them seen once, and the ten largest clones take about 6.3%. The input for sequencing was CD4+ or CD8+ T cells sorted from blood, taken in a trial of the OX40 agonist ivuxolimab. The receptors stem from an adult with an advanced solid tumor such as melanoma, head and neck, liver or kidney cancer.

CDR3 nucleotides: TGTGCCACCAGGCACTCCCAGGGTCGGAGCAATCAGCCCCAGCATTTT. Translating it yields CATRHSQGRSNQPQHF. The chain recombines TRBV19 with TRBJ1-5, with a tentative D call TRBD1 (5 bases). Trimming cost V 10 bases and J 1 base, with 20 bases left between them. The CDR3 has 16 residues. The germline gives CDR1 LNHDA, CDR2 SQIVND (reference sequence).

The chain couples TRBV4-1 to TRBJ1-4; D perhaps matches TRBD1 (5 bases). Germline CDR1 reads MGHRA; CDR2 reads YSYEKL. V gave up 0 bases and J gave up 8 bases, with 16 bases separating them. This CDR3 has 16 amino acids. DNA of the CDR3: TGCGCCAGCAGCCAAGACCGTGTAGGGGTAGGCGAAAAACTGTTTTTT. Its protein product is CASSQDRVGVGEKLFF.

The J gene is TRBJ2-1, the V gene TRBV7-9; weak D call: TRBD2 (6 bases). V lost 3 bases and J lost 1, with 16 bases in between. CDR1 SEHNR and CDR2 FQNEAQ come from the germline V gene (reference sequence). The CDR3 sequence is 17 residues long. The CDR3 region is CASSLGWSGGSYNEQFF. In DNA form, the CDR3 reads TGTGCCAGCAGCTTGGGGTGGTCAGGAGGGTCCTACAATGAGCAGTTCTTC.

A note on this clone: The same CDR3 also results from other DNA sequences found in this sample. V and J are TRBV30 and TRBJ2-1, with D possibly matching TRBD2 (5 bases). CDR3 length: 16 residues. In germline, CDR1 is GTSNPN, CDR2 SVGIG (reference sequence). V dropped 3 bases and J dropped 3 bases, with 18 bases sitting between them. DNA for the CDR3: TGTGCCTGGAGGGGCGGGCTAGAATTGGTCTACAATGAGCAGTTCTTC. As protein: CAWRGGLELVYNEQFF.

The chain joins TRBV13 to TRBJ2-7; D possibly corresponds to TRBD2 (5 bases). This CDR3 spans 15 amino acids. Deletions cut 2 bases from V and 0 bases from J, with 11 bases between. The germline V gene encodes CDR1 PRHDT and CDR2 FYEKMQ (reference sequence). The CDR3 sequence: CASSLTVAISYEQYF. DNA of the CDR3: TGTGCCAGCAGCTTAACGGTAGCGATCTCCTACGAGCAGTACTTC.

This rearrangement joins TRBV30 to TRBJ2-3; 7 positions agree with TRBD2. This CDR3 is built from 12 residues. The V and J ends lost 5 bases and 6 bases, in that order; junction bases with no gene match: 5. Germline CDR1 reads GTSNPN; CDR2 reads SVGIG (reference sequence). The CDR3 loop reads CAWREALDTQYF. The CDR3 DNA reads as TGTGCCTGGCGGGAGGCGTTGGATACGCAGTATTTT.

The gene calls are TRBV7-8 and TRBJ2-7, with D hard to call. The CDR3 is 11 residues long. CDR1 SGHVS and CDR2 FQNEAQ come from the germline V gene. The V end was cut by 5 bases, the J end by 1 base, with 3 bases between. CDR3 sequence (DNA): TGTGCCAGCAGCGTTTCCTACGAGCAGTACTTC. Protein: CASSVSYEQYF.

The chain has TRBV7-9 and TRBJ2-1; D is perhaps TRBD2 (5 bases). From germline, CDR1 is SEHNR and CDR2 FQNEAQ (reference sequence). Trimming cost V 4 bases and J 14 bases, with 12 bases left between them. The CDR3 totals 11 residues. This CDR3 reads CASSSLPGEFF. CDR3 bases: TGTGCCAGCAGCTCCCTTCCCGGGGAGTTCTTC.

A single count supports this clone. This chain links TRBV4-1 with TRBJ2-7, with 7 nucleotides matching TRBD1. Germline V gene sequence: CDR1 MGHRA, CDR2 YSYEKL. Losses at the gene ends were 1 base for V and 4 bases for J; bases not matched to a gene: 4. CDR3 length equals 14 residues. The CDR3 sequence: CASSQVGTAYEQYF. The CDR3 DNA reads TGCGCCAGCAGCCAAGTGGGGACAGCATACGAGCAGTACTTC.

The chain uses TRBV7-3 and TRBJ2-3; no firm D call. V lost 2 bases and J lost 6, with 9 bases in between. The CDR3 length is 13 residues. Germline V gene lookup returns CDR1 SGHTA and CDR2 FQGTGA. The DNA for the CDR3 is TGTGCCAGCAGCTTACGGTACTGGGATACGCAGTATTTT. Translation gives CASSLRYWDTQYF.

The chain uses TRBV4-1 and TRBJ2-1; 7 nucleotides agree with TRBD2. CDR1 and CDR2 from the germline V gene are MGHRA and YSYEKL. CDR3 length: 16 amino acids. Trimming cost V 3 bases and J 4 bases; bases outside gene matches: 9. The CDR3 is CASSHAPSGIYNEQFF. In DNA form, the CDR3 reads TGCGCCAGCAGCCATGCACCCAGCGGGATTTACAATGAGCAGTTCTTC.

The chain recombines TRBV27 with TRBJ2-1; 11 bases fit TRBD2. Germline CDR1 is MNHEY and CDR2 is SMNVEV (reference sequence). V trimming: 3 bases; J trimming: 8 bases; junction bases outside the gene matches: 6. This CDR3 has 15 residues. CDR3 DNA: TGTGCCAGCAGTTTTAGCGGGGGGGCATTCTATGAGCAGTTCTTC. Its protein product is CASSFSGGAFYEQFF.

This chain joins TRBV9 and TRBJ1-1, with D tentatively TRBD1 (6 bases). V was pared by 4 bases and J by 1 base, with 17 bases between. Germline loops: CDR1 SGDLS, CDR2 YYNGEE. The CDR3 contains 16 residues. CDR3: CASSISQGLENTEAFF. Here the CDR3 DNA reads TGTGCCAGCAGCATTAGTCAGGGGCTGGAGAACACTGAAGCTTTCTTT.

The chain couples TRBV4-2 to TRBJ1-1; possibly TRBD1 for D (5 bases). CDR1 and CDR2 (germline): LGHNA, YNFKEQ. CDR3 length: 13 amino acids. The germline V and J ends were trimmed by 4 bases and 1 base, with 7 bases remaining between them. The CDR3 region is CASSLGENTEAFF. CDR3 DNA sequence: TGTGCCAGCAGCCTAGGGGAGAACACTGAAGCTTTCTTT.

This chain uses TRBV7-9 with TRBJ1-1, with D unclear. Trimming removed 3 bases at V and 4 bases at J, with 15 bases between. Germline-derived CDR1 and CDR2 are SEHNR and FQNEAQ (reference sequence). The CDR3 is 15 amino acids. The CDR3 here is CASSFLRNAFTEAFF. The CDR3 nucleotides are TGTGCCAGCAGCTTCCTCAGGAATGCCTTCACTGAAGCTTTCTTT.

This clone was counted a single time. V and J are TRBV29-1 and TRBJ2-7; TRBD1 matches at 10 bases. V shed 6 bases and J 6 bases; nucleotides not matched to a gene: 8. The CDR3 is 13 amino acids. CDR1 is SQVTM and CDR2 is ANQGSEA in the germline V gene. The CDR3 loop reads CSVSGTGVGEQYF. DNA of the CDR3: TGCAGCGTATCCGGGACAGGGGTAGGCGAGCAGTACTTC.

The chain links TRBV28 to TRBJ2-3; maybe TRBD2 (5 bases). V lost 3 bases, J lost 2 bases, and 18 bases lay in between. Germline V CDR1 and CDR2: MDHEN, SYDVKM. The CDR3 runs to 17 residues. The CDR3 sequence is CASSFEDSVWVTDTQYF. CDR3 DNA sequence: TGTGCCAGCAGTTTTGAGGACTCCGTATGGGTCACAGATACGCAGTATTTT.